The subject of this entry is one T cell receptor (beta chain). The antigen is unknown. This specimen comes from a study of human thymus T cells. Thymic tissue was derived from resections collected during corrective heart surgery. Some clones are missing from TCRdb's copy, which holds only in-frame ones; the method was immunoSEQ multiplex PCR. In the table there are about 130,000 clones, about 93% of which are singletons. Whole-study results and caveats: There were highly overlapping thymic repertoires among unrelated individuals, as related research reported. Biased V and J segment usage appeared in thymus and peripheral blood.

What was sequenced was thymus tissue. The receptor's source is a boy under three years old with a congenital heart defect but otherwise immunologically healthy.

The CDR3 DNA reads TGTGCCAGCAGCCCCTTTGACGGGCCTCGGCTGAACACTGAAGCTTTCTTT. Its translation is CASSPFDGPRLNTEAFF. The chain is built from TRBV7-6 and TRBJ1-1; D is unresolved. The CDR3 covers 17 residues. The germline CDR1 and CDR2 sequences are SGHVS and FNYEAQ. V lost 5 bases and J lost 0, with 19 bases in between. Combining the CDR3 with reference TRBV7-6 and TRBJ1-1 gives the whole variable domain GAGVSQSPRYKVTKRGQDVALRCDPISGHVSLYWYRQALGQGPEFLTYFNYEAQQDKSGLPNDRFSAERPEGSISTLTIQRTEQRDSAMYRCASSPFDGPRLNTEAFFGQGTRLTVV.